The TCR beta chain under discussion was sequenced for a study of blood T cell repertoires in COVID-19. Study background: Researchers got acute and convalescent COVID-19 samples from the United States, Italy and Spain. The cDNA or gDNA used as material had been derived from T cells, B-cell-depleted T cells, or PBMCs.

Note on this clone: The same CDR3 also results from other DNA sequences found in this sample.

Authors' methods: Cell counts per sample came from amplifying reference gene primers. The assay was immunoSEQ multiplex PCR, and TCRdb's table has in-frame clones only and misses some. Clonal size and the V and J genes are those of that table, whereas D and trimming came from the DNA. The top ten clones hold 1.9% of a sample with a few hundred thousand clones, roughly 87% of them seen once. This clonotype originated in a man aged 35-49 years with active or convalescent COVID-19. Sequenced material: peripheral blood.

The CDR3 loop is CASSPTGDTEAFF. DNA for the CDR3: TGTGCCAGCTCACCTACGGGGGACACTGAAGCTTTCTTT. The chain joins TRBV18 to TRBJ1-1; tentative D call: TRBD1 (5 bases). Trimming left V 3 bases short and J 3 bases short, with 8 bases between. Germline V gene sequence: CDR1 KGHSH, CDR2 LQKENI. This CDR3 region has 13 residues.